The clone carrying this T cell receptor beta chain has more than one count but fewer than ten. V gave up 6 bases and J gave up 7 bases; unmatched junction bases: 8. The CDR3 sequence is 14 residues long. Germline V gene sequence: CDR1 KGHSH, CDR2 LQKENI. The PCR was carried out with 60 Vbeta primers and 13 Jbeta primers. Data came from immunoSEQ multiplex PCR; TCRdb stores just in-frame clones and leaves some out. The sample lists approximately 110,000 clones, around two thirds occurring once. The sample originates from a study of cytomegalovirus exposure and HLA in healthy donors. This sequence joins TRBV18 and TRBJ2-1, with 8 bases fitting TRBD1. The source is a young man in good health and CMV-seropositive. Specimen: PBMCs. The CDR3: CASSWTGSKNEQFF. CDR3 DNA: TGTGCCAGCTCGTGGACAGGGAGTAAGAATGAGCAGTTCTTC.